Listed below are T cell receptor beta chains from one sample, sequenced in a study of cytomegalovirus exposure and HLA in healthy donors. Assay: immunoSEQ multiplex PCR; the TCRdb copy retains only in-frame clones and omits some. The table records about 160,000 clones, 80% of them present only once. Sequencing was done on a sample of PBMCs. These receptors were collected from a young man in good health and CMV-seronegative. Each CDR3 is given with its conserved first and last residue.

V gene,CDR3 length,J gene,CDR3 protein
TRBV4-1,15,TRBJ1-1,CASSDRQGARTEAFF
TRBV4-1,17,TRBJ1-2,CASSRSPGQIELYGYTF
TRBV7-2,13,TRBJ2-3,CASSRELTDTQYF
TRBV2,11,TRBJ1-6,CASLGGCPLHF
TRBV30,13,TRBJ2-1,CAWKGTGFGEQFF
TRBV19,15,TRBJ2-7,CASSGSRWRHYEQYF
TRBV29-1,13,TRBJ2-1,CSSAGRADNEQFF
TRBV9,14,TRBJ2-4,CASSVVPGVNIQYF
TRBV27,14,TRBJ2-7,CASSLLQADYGQYF
TRBV5-1,14,TRBJ2-7,CASSGQASSYEQYF
TRBV7-3,13,TRBJ1-1,CASSRHPNTEAFF
TRBV11-2,16,TRBJ2-1,CASSPHGAGTYNEQFF
TRBV27,17,TRBJ2-7,CASSLLSGQLHSYEQYF
TRBV28,11,TRBJ2-1,CASSLAELQFF
TRBV5-8,16,TRBJ2-5,CASSFVPRERGETQYF
TRBV7-9,13,TRBJ2-7,CASSPSSGYEQYF